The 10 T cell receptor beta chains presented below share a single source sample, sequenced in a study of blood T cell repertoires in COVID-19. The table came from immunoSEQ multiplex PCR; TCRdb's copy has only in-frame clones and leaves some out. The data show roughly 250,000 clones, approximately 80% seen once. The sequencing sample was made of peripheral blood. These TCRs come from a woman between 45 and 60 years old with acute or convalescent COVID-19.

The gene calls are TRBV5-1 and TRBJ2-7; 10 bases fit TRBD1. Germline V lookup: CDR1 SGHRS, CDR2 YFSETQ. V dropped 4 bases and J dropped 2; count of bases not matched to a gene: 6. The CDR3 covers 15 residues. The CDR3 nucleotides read TGCGCCAGCAGCATAGGGACAGGGGCCACCTACGAGCAGTACTTC. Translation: CASSIGTGATYEQYF.

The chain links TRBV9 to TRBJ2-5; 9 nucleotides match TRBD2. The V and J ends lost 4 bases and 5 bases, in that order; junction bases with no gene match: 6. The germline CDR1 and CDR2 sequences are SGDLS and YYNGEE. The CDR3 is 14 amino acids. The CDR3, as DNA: TGTGCCAGCAGCTTCGCGGGGGGGCGGGAGACCCAGTACTTC. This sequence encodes CASSFAGGRETQYF.

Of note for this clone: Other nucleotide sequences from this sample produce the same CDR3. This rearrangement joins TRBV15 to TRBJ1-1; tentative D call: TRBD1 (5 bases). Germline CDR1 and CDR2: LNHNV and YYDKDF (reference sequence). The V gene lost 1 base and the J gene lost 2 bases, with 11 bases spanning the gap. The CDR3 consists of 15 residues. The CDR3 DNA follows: TGTGCCACCAGCAGAGGAGGTCAGGGTAACACTGAAGCTTTCTTT. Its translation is CATSRGGQGNTEAFF.

The CDR3: CASSQPRGWEETQYF. The DNA for the CDR3 is TGTGCCAGCAGCCAGCCCAGGGGGTGGGAAGAGACCCAGTACTTC. V gene TRBV3-1 (or the pseudogene TRBV3-2) combines with J gene TRBJ2-5; 7 positions agree with TRBD1. Trimming at V came to 3 bases and at J to 3 bases, leaving 7 bases not matched to a gene. The CDR3 length is 15 residues. Per the germline V gene, CDR1 is LGHDT and CDR2 is YNNKEL (reference sequence).

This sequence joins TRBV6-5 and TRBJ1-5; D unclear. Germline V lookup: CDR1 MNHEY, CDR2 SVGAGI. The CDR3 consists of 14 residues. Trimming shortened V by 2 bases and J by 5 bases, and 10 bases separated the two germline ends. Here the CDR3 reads CASSYPERDQPQHF. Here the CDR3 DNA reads TGTGCCAGCAGTTACCCAGAGCGGGATCAGCCCCAGCATTTT.

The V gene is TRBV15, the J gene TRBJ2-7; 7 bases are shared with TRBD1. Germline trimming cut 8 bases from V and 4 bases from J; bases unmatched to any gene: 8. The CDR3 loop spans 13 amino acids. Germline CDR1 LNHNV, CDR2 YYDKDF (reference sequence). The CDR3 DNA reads TGTGCCACCTCTCAGGGGGAGCATTACGAGCAGTACTTC. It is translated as CATSQGEHYEQYF. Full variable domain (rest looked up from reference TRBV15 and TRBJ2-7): DAMVIQNPRYQVTQFGKPVTLSCSQTLNHNVMYWYQQKSSQAPKLLFHYYDKDFNNEADTPDNFQSRRPNTSFCFLDIRSPGLGDTAMYLCATSQGEHYEQYFGPGTRLTVT.

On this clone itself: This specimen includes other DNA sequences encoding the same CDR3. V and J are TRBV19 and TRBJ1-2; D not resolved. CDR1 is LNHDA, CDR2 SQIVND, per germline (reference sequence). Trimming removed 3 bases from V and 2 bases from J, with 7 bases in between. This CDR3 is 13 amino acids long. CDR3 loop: CASSIAGNYGYTF. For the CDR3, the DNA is TGTGCCAGTAGTATTGCGGGAAACTATGGCTACACCTTC.

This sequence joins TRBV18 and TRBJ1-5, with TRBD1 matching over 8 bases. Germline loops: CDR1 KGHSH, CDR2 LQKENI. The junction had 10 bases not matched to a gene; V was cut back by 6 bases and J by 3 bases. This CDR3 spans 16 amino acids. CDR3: CASSRDRGELNQPQHF. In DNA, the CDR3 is TGTGCCAGCTCGCGCGACAGGGGCGAACTCAATCAGCCCCAGCATTTT. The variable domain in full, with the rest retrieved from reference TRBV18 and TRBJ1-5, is NAGVMQNPRHLVRRRGQEARLRCSPMKGHSHVYWYRQLPEEGLKFMVYLQKENIIDESGMPKERFSAEFPKEGPSILRIQQVVRGDSAAYFCASSRDRGELNQPQHFGDGTRLSIL.

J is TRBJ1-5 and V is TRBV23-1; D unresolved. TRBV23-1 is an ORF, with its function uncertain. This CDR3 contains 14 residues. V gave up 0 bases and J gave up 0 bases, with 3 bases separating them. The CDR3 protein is CASSQSYSNQPQHF. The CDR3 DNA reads TGCGCCAGCAGTCAATCTTATAGCAATCAGCCCCAGCATTTT.

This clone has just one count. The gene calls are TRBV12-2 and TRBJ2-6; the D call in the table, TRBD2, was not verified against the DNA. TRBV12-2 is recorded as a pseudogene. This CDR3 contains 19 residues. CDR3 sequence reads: CASRPVKNRGIAGANVLTF. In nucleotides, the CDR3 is TGTGCAAGTCGCCCTGTAAAAAATCGAGGGATTGCCGGGGCCAACGTCCTGACTTTC.